This TCR beta chain was recorded in a study of blood T cell repertoires in COVID-19. For the study at large: PBMCs, B-cell-depleted T cells, or T cells provided the cDNA or gDNA that made up the material.

This CDR3 is built from 16 residues. The V and J ends lost 3 bases and 9 bases, in that order; junction bases with no gene match: 10. Per germline, CDR1 MNHEY and CDR2 SMNVEV (reference sequence). This clone has only one observation. Original handling: Quantification of nucleated cells was approximated via reference gene primer amplification. Some clones are missing from TCRdb's copy, which holds only in-frame ones; the method was immunoSEQ multiplex PCR. V, J and clone size were drawn from that table, and D and trimming were deduced from the DNA. The sample carries 200,000 to 250,000 clones, around nine tenths recorded once.

The origin of this receptor is a woman aged 60-75 years who had recovered from COVID-19. The sample taken for sequencing was peripheral blood. V is TRBV27 and J is TRBJ1-6; TRBD1 matches 8 bases. CDR3 residues: CASSFYRGSESSPLHF. The CDR3 DNA reads as TGTGCCAGCAGTTTCTACAGGGGGTCAGAGAGTTCACCCCTCCACTTT.